This T cell receptor (beta chain) was observed in a study of blood T cell repertoires in COVID-19. At the level of the study: T cells, B-cell-depleted T cells, or PBMCs supplied cDNA or gDNA.

The CDR3 loop spans 14 amino acids. The ends were cut back, 0 bases at V and 3 bases at J, with 8 bases in the middle. Germline CDR1 reads LGHNA; CDR2 reads YSLEER. Only in-frame clones appear in the TCRdb table, and some are missing; sequencing was by immunoSEQ multiplex PCR. Found here are some 80,000 clones, approximately 80% of them singletons; the top ten hold approximately 40%. This receptor was taken from a man of 80 years or more with acute or convalescent COVID-19. The specimen sequenced was peripheral blood. This chain links TRBV4-3 with TRBJ1-2; D is undetermined. The CDR3 nucleotides are TGCGCCAGCAGCCAAGACCCCAATTACTATGGCTACACCTTC. It codes for CASSQDPNYYGYTF.